This paragraph reports one T cell receptor (beta chain). Using immunoSEQ multiplex PCR, the repertoire was profiled, and TCRdb retains in-frame clones only, with some absent. Of about 46,000 clones detected, about 93% appear once; the ten largest clones hold 3.9%. The sample comes from a study of T cell changes during pregnancy in multiple sclerosis. In germline, CDR1 is MDHEN, CDR2 SYDVKM. V was cut by 6 bases and J by 6 bases, with 8 bases left in between. The CDR3 loop spans 12 amino acids. V is TRBV28 and J is TRBJ2-2, with D unclear. The source of this sequence is a female donor with multiple sclerosis, enrolled in a pregnancy study. The source material was CD8+ T cells from peripheral blood mononuclear cells, sampled after pregnancy. DNA of the CDR3: TGTGCCAGCAGATTCCCTCCCGGGGAGCTGTTTTTT. Translation: CASRFPPGELFF.